This T cell receptor (beta chain) originates from a study of T cells in Graves' hyperthyroidism and ophthalmopathy. Study in general: Peripheral blood was drawn at first diagnosis, prior to all treatment.

This clonotype was found a few times. Its cognate antigen is unknown. General observations from the study: The model made its ophthalmopathy prediction, and onset followed a median approximately six months later.

Amplified regions were TCR beta CDR3 sequences from RNA transcripts. The study used the HTBI primer set for a first-round RT-PCR of the TCR CDR3. TCRdb ran MiXCR on the multiplex PCR reads and lists one entry per CDR3 protein. The sample records 500,000 to 750,000 distinct CDR3 sequences, 15% to 18% being singletons. The sequencing sample was made of blood. This TCR derives from a woman in her twenties or thirties with Graves' hyperthyroidism.

The DNA of the CDR3 is TGTGCCAGCAGTTTGGGCCAGGGACATACCCCCTGGGGGAATTCACCCCTCCACTTT. Translated: CASSLGQGHTPWGNSPLHF. The gene calls are TRBV28 and TRBJ1-6; D may be TRBD1 (6 bases). Germline assignment: CDR1 MDHEN and CDR2 SYDVKM. The CDR3 runs to 19 residues. V lost 3 bases, J lost 7 bases, and 25 bases lay in between.